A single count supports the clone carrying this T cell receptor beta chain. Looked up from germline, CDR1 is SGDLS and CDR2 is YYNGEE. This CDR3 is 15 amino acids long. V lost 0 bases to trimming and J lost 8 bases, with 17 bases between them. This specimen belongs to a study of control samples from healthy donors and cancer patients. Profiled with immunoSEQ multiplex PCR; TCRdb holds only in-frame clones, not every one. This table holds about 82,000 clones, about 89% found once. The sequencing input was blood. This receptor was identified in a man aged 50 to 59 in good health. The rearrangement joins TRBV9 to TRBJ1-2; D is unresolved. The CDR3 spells CASSVDRATAGGYTF. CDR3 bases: TGTGCCAGCAGCGTAGATCGGGCAACGGCTGGAGGCTACACCTTC.